This is a list of T cell receptor beta chains from one sample in a study of CD8+ T cells in alopecia areata. Method: immunoSEQ multiplex PCR; TCRdb's copy keeps in-frame clones and lacks some. The sample includes 160,000 or so clones, 55% to 75% seen only once; the top ten take more than 0.7%. The source material was CD4+ T cells sorted from blood, sampled at week 4, from a patient treated with tofacitinib. Receptors were obtained from a human donor with alopecia areata. CDR3s leave out the opening cysteine and the closing phenylalanine or tryptophan. Some rows have no size entry. The others give once, few or many, or a class for an expanded clone.

>few|TRBV29-1
SAVEVQSYEQY
>few|TRBV7-9
ASSPREGTGELF
>.|TRBV5-4
ASSFSNYGYT
>.|TRBV30
AWSVETRSTNEQF
>.|TRBV29-1
SVEDRPYEQY
>few|TRBV19
ASSTSNGYT
>few|TRBV29-1
SFIRGAYEQY
>.|TRBV9
ASSVEAGGAWETQY
>.|TRBV29-1
SVARGGETQY
>.|TRBV4-2
ASSQEPGGSSYNEQF
>.|TRBV5-6
ASTIRKGPYNSPLH
>.|TRBV7-6
ASSLQYNQPQH
>.|TRBV15
ATSRDLGGHTEAF
>few|TRBV30
AWSSGTGDFEQY
>.|TRBV13
ASSVRGGPQH
>.|TRBV4-3
ASSQELGQYNSPLH
>.|TRBV29-1
SIQQGARETQY
>.|TRBV30
AWNGQY
>.|TRBV5-6
ASSLYNEQF
>.|TRBV5-1
ASSLKDEQY
>.|TRBV9
ASSVGAVNYGYT
>.|TRBV25-1
ASSVSGTGGFYGYT
>few|TRBV10-3
AISDKGPGSTEAF
>few|TRBV30
AWKGNRGRETQY
>.|TRBV10-3
AISEPGQGSYNSPLH
>.|TRBV25-1
ASSARGLEQY
>.|TRBV5-1
ASSLGAGQGTTGELF
>.|TRBV20-1
SARQETQY
>.|TRBV4-2
ASSQTFRGANNSPLH
>.|TRBV30
AWSLGTPGGGYT
>once|TRBV29-1
SVEARGGGNEQY
>.|TRBV29-1
SVAPSGGPDNEQF
>.|TRBV29-1
SVEEWGKTQY
>.|TRBV4-1
ASSQTGGGGTEAF
>.|TRBV25-1
ASSGDRAVH
>.|TRBV7-8
ASSPRTPVYEQY
>.|TRBV4-1
ASSVTGVTDTQY
>.|TRBV4-3
ASSQEGGRNTGELF
>few|TRBV6-1
ASQETNGQPQH